Below are 23 T cell receptor beta chains sequenced from a single sample in a study of glioma-infiltrating T cells after dendritic cell vaccination. This table comes from immunoSEQ multiplex PCR, and its TCRdb copy is limited to in-frame clones, with some not included. The table has roughly 70,000 clones, over 70% seen once. Sequenced material: blood, taken before dendritic cell vaccination. The receptor set was obtained from a human donor with glioblastoma.

The chain uses TRBV7-9 and TRBJ1-3, with a possible D match to TRBD1 (5 bases). CDR3 size: 15 residues. V was clipped by 2 bases and J by 4 bases, with 12 bases between them. Looked up from germline, CDR1 is SEHNR and CDR2 is FQNEAQ (reference sequence). CDR3 DNA sequence: TGTGCCAGCAGCTTAACTCAGGGTACCGGAAACACCATATATTTT. Encoded protein: CASSLTQGTGNTIYF.

The chain recombines TRBV5-1 with TRBJ2-7; TRBD1 aligns across 7 bases. V gave up 3 bases and J gave up 7 bases; unmatched junction bases: 10. Germline-derived CDR1 and CDR2 are SGHRS and YFSETQ. The CDR3 spans 14 residues. CDR3 sequence: CASSSLDRVVEQYF. The CDR3 nucleotides read TGCGCCAGCAGCTCACTCGACAGGGTGGTTGAGCAGTACTTC.

With regard to this clone: Sequence at one end of the junction differs from germline and may be a read error. The gene calls are TRBV7-7 and TRBJ2-3; 15 bases line up with TRBD2. Germline V gene data show CDR1 as SSHAT and CDR2 as FNYEAQ (reference sequence). This CDR3 region has 14 residues. The CDR3 spells CASSQSGLAGGKYF. The DNA of the CDR3 is TGTGCTAGCAGCCAATCCGGACTAGCGGGAGGGAAGTATTTT.

V is TRBV18 and J is TRBJ1-3; 10 nucleotides match TRBD1. J was trimmed by 1 base and V by 8 bases; bases with no gene match: 2. Per the germline V gene, CDR1 is KGHSH and CDR2 is LQKENI. The CDR3 totals 14 residues. In DNA form, the CDR3 reads TGTGCCAGCCGACAGGGGGCTTCTGGAAACACCATATATTTT. Translating it yields CASRQGASGNTIYF.

This clone was detected only once. The gene calls are TRBV10-3 and TRBJ2-7; perhaps TRBD2 as D (5 bases). The V and J ends lost 3 bases and 2 bases respectively, with 11 bases between them. This CDR3 has 14 residues. Germline assignment: CDR1 ENHRY and CDR2 SYGVKD. This chain's CDR3 is CAISEPGKPYEQYF. DNA for the CDR3: TGTGCCATCAGTGAACCGGGAAAACCCTACGAGCAGTACTTC.

J is TRBJ2-7 and V is TRBV6-1; 9 positions agree with TRBD2. Trimming at V came to 5 bases and at J to 4 bases, leaving 3 bases not matched to a gene. This CDR3 has 13 amino acids. The germline V gene has CDR1 MNHNS and CDR2 SASEGT. CDR3: CASSRLAEYEQYV. For the CDR3, the DNA is TGTGCCAGCAGTAGACTAGCGGAATACGAGCAGTACGTC.

The chain joins TRBV6-5 to TRBJ1-2; a weak D match, TRBD1 (5 bases). Trimming shortened V by 7 bases and J by 0 bases, and 12 bases separated the two germline ends. CDR3 length: 14 amino acids. Germline lookup yields CDR1 MNHEY and CDR2 SVGAGI. DNA for the CDR3: TGTGCCAGCACCCCGAAAGGGGCTAACTATGGCTACACCTTC. Protein: CASTPKGANYGYTF.

V and J are TRBV5-1 and TRBJ2-1; D not resolved. Per the germline V gene, CDR1 is SGHRS and CDR2 is YFSETQ. The CDR3 totals 13 residues. Trimming left V 2 bases short and J 4 bases short, with 7 bases between. The DNA for the CDR3 is TGCGCCAGCAGCTTAGACTCGTACAATGAGCAGTTCTTC. It is translated as CASSLDSYNEQFF.

The rearrangement links TRBV6-6 to TRBJ1-2; D is unresolved. Germline V CDR1 and CDR2: MNHNY, SVGAGI (reference sequence). Trimming shortened V by 2 bases and J by 7 bases, and 20 bases separated the two germline ends. This CDR3 comprises 16 residues. The CDR3 region is CASSYNPATSPSGYTF. CDR3 coding DNA: TGTGCCAGCAGTTACAACCCCGCAACATCTCCCTCTGGCTACACCTTC.

V gene TRBV6-6 combines with J gene TRBJ2-5; D is possibly TRBD1 (7 bases). V was shortened by 6 bases and J by 5 bases, with 19 bases between the two germline ends. The germline gives CDR1 MNHNY, CDR2 SVGAGI (reference sequence). The length of the CDR3 is 15 residues. DNA for the CDR3: TGTGCCAGCAGCCAAGGGGGCGGGGTAGGGGAGACCCAGTACTTC. As protein: CASSQGGGVGETQYF.

This rearrangement joins TRBV15 to TRBJ2-6, with TRBD1 matching 8 bases. The germline V gene encodes CDR1 LNHNV and CDR2 YYDKDF (reference sequence). The CDR3 is 16 amino acids. The V and J ends lost 3 bases and 2 bases, in that order; junction bases with no gene match: 3. The CDR3 bases are TGTGCCACCAGCAGGGACAGGGAGGCTGGGGCCAACGTCCTGACTTTC. Protein product: CATSRDREAGANVLTF.

The sample holds a few counts of this clone. The V and J genes are TRBV6-1 and TRBJ2-1; 11 bases fit TRBD2. CDR1 and CDR2 (germline): MNHNS, SASEGT. This CDR3 region has 15 residues. V shed 7 bases, J shed 6 bases, and the junction held 8 bases outside the gene matches. This CDR3 is CASTSLAGVPNEQFF. CDR3 DNA: TGTGCCAGCACCTCACTAGCGGGGGTGCCCAATGAGCAGTTCTTC.

The V gene is TRBV6-1, the J gene TRBJ1-1, with 8 bases lining up with TRBD1. CDR1 is MNHNS, CDR2 SASEGT, per germline. Trimming cost V 6 bases and J 1 base; bases outside gene matches: 4. The CDR3 spans 14 residues. CDR3 nucleotide sequence: TGTGCCAGCAGAGTTACAGGGGGGAACACTGAAGCTTTCTTT. Protein sequence: CASRVTGGNTEAFF.

This clone has just a few counts. V is TRBV19 and J is TRBJ2-5; 11 bases are shared with TRBD1. This CDR3 comprises 14 residues. Germline V gene lookup returns CDR1 LNHDA and CDR2 SQIVND (reference sequence). J gave up 5 bases and V 4 bases, and 3 bases lay outside the gene matches. The CDR3 loop is CASSTGQGGETQYF. The CDR3 nucleotides read TGTGCCAGTAGTACGGGACAGGGGGGGGAGACCCAGTACTTC.

This clone has more than one count but fewer than ten. The chain uses TRBV27 and TRBJ2-7; a weak D match, TRBD2 (6 bases). In germline, CDR1 is MNHEY, CDR2 SMNVEV (reference sequence). V lost 6 bases, J lost 1 base, and 13 bases lay in between. This CDR3 contains 14 residues. CDR3 coding DNA: TGTGCCAGCAGGGAGGGGTACCCATCCTACGAGCAGTACTTC. Amino acid sequence: CASREGYPSYEQYF.

V and J are TRBV5-1 and TRBJ1-2; D unresolved. The CDR3 runs to 14 residues. Between the trimmed V and J ends, which lost 0 bases and 5 bases, there was a span of 11 bases. The germline gives CDR1 SGHRS, CDR2 YFSETQ. CDR3 DNA sequence: TGCGCCAGCAGCTTGGGTTCCCGGGAGTATGGCTACACCTTC. It codes for CASSLGSREYGYTF.

The chain employs TRBV5-5 and TRBJ2-1; 16 bases align to TRBD2. This CDR3 region has 17 residues. The germline gives CDR1 SGHKS, CDR2 YYEKEE (reference sequence). Germline trimming cut 3 bases from V and 6 bases from J; bases unmatched to any gene: 6. CDR3 DNA: TGTGCCAGCAGCTGGGGGACTAGCGGGAGGGAGGTCAATGAGCAGTTCTTC. This gives the protein CASSWGTSGREVNEQFF. The full variable domain, its missing parts supplied by reference TRBV5-5 and TRBJ2-1, is DAGVTQSPTHLIKTRGQQVTLRCSPISGHKSVSWYQQVLGQGPQFIFQYYEKEERGRGNFPDRFSARQFPNYSSELNVNALLLGDSALYLCASSWGTSGREVNEQFFGPGTRLTVL.

J is TRBJ1-1 and V is TRBV4-1; no definite D call. Between the trimmed V and J ends, which lost 2 bases and 5 bases, there was a span of 12 bases. CDR1 is MGHRA, CDR2 YSYEKL, per germline. This CDR3 has 14 amino acids. This CDR3 is CASSQWPVRTEAFF. The DNA for the CDR3 is TGCGCCAGCAGCCAATGGCCCGTGAGGACTGAAGCTTTCTTT.

J is TRBJ2-7 and V is TRBV4-1; perhaps TRBD1 as D (5 bases). This CDR3 has 13 residues. CDR1 is MGHRA, CDR2 YSYEKL, per germline. The germline V and J ends were trimmed by 4 bases and 5 bases, with 12 bases remaining between them. CDR3 nucleotides: TGCGCCAGCAGCCGACAAGGGGCGGACGAGCAGTACTTC. Amino acid sequence: CASSRQGADEQYF.

This clone came up once. The chain employs TRBV27 and TRBJ1-5; no clear D gene. Germline V CDR1 and CDR2: MNHEY, SMNVEV (reference sequence). This CDR3 is built from 12 residues. In DNA, the CDR3 is TGTGTTAGCGGGTCCGGAATGCAGCCCCAGCATTTT. This gives the protein CVSGSGMQPQHF.

The chain joins TRBV28 to TRBJ2-3, with D possibly TRBD1 on 5 matching bases. The CDR3 is 16 residues long. V dropped 6 bases and J dropped 0 bases, with 16 bases sitting between them. Germline lookup yields CDR1 MDHEN and CDR2 SYDVKM. The CDR3 protein is CASSQAGMTSTDTQYF. The DNA of the CDR3 is TGTGCCAGCAGCCAGGCAGGGATGACTAGCACAGATACGCAGTATTTT.

The count of this clone is one. The genes are TRBV5-1 and TRBJ2-5, with 7 bases aligning to TRBD1. The V gene end was trimmed by 4 bases and the J gene end by 5 bases; junction bases not matched to a gene: 11. In germline, CDR1 is SGHRS, CDR2 YFSETQ. This CDR3 is 15 amino acids long. Here the CDR3 reads CASSKSPGTDETQYF. The CDR3, as DNA: TGCGCCAGCAGCAAAAGCCCCGGGACAGATGAGACCCAGTACTTC.

V is TRBV19 and J is TRBJ2-3; 8 nucleotides agree with TRBD2. The CDR3 contains 15 residues. Germline V gives CDR1 LNHDA, CDR2 SQIVND (reference sequence). V lost 3 bases and J lost 5; bases outside the gene matches: 7. The CDR3: CASSITGGGRDTQYF. The CDR3 coding sequence is TGTGCCAGTAGTATTACGGGGGGGGGCAGAGATACGCAGTATTTT.